One and the same sample provided the 25 T cell receptor beta chains below, sequenced in a study of blood T cell repertoires in COVID-19. Produced via immunoSEQ multiplex PCR; TCRdb's table is partial and in-frame only. The repertoire holds around 93,000 clones, with around four fifths as singletons. Sequencing was carried out using peripheral blood. These receptors were obtained from a woman aged 80 or over with acute or convalescent COVID-19.

This chain links TRBV5-6 with TRBJ2-1; D remains unclear. The CDR3 spans 12 residues. Trimming took off 4 bases at V and 6 bases at J, with 8 bases between the two ends. The V gene's germline CDR1 is SGHDT and CDR2 YYEEEE. CDR3 sequence reads: CASSQARNEQFF. Written as DNA, the CDR3 is TGTGCCAGCAGCCAAGCCCGCAATGAGCAGTTCTTC.

The chain uses TRBV2 and TRBJ1-4, with TRBD1 identical over 8 bases. Losses at the gene ends were 7 bases for V and 5 bases for J; bases not matched to a gene: 9. CDR3 length equals 15 residues. The V gene's germline CDR1 is SNHLY and CDR2 FYNNEI. CDR3 in amino acids: CASMALGQVNEKLFF. The CDR3 nucleotides read TGTGCCAGCATGGCCCTGGGACAGGTGAATGAAAAACTGTTTTTT.

J is TRBJ2-1 and V is TRBV7-9; weak D call: TRBD2 (5 bases). The V end was cut by 1 base, the J end by 5 bases, with 9 bases between. CDR3 length equals 14 residues. The germline V gene encodes CDR1 SEHNR and CDR2 FQNEAQ (reference sequence). The CDR3 here is CASSLVLGDNEQFF. The CDR3 bases are TGTGCCAGCAGCTTAGTATTGGGAGACAATGAGCAGTTCTTC. The whole variable domain, filled in from reference TRBV7-9 and TRBJ2-1, reads DTGVSQNPRHKITKRGQNVTFRCDPISEHNRLYWYRQTLGQGPEFLTYFQNEAQLEKSRLLSDRFSAERPKGSFSTLEIQRTEQGDSAMYLCASSLVLGDNEQFFGPGTRLTVL.

The chain has TRBV9 and TRBJ1-1, with D tentatively TRBD1 (5 bases). The germline CDR1 and CDR2 sequences are SGDLS and YYNGEE. This CDR3 comprises 14 residues. Between the trimmed V and J ends, which lost 4 bases and 7 bases, there was a span of 17 bases. The CDR3 is CASSPRGWGDEAFF. DNA of the CDR3: TGTGCCAGCAGCCCCCGGGGATGGGGGGATGAAGCTTTCTTT.

The rearrangement joins TRBV2 to TRBJ1-2; possibly TRBD1 for D (5 bases). V lost 4 bases, J lost 4 bases, and 13 bases lay in between. Germline V lookup: CDR1 SNHLY, CDR2 FYNNEI. CDR3 length equals 14 residues. CDR3 loop: CASSGRERGYGYTF. Here the CDR3 DNA reads TGTGCCAGCAGTGGGAGGGAAAGGGGCTATGGCTACACCTTC. Full variable domain (remainder filled in from reference TRBV2 and TRBJ1-2): EPEVTQTPSHQVTQMGQEVILRCVPISNHLYFYWYRQILGQKVEFLVSFYNNEISEKSEIFDDQFSVERPDGSNFTLKIRSTKLEDSAMYFCASSGRERGYGYTFGSGTRLTVV.

The V gene is TRBV5-1, the J gene TRBJ1-1; 12 bases align to TRBD1. The CDR3 has 16 amino acids. Per germline, CDR1 SGHRS and CDR2 YFSETQ. V gave up 0 bases and J gave up 4 bases; unmatched junction bases: 4. The CDR3 region has the DNA TGCGCCAGCAGCTTGGGACCGGGACAGGGGGCCACTGAAGCTTTCTTT. Protein product: CASSLGPGQGATEAFF.

This clone came up once. The rearrangement links TRBV10-3 to TRBJ2-7, with TRBD2 matching 7 bases. Germline CDR1 ENHRY, CDR2 SYGVKD. The V and J ends lost 8 bases and 0 bases, in that order; junction bases with no gene match: 7. CDR3 size: 14 residues. This chain's CDR3 is CAIGYGGSSYEQYF. The CDR3, as DNA: TGTGCCATCGGGTACGGGGGGAGCTCCTACGAGCAGTACTTC.

The V gene is TRBV4-2, the J gene TRBJ2-3; TRBD2 matches 13 bases. Germline trimming cut 1 base from V and 3 bases from J; bases unmatched to any gene: 7. The CDR3 extends over 18 amino acids. Looked up from germline, CDR1 is LGHNA and CDR2 is YNFKEQ. The CDR3 region has the DNA TGTGCCAGCAGCCAAGGGGGACTAGCGGGATTAGGGACAGATACGCAGTATTTT. This encodes CASSQGGLAGLGTDTQYF.

The chain carries TRBV29-1 and TRBJ2-3, with 9 bases that match TRBD2. The CDR3 loop spans 17 amino acids. J gave up 0 bases and V 7 bases, and 14 bases lay outside the gene matches. Germline V CDR1 and CDR2: SQVTM, ANQGSEA. In DNA form, the CDR3 reads TGCAGCGCCCGGGGGGAGACTAGCGGTTACAGCACAGATACGCAGTATTTT. Amino acid sequence: CSARGETSGYSTDTQYF.

The chain couples TRBV10-3 to TRBJ2-7, with D tentatively TRBD1 (6 bases). This CDR3 is built from 13 residues. V gave up 5 bases and J gave up 1 base, with 9 bases separating them. From germline, CDR1 is ENHRY and CDR2 SYGVKD. The chain's CDR3 is CAISSQGSYEQYF. CDR3 DNA: TGTGCCATCAGTTCACAGGGATCCTACGAGCAGTACTTC.

The chain couples TRBV19 to TRBJ2-7; D uncertain. This CDR3 contains 13 residues. Germline CDR1 is LNHDA and CDR2 is SQIVND (reference sequence). The germline V and J ends were trimmed by 3 bases and 3 bases, with 9 bases remaining between them. The CDR3 here is CASSMSGNYEQYF. The CDR3 DNA is TGTGCCAGTAGTATGTCAGGAAACTACGAGCAGTACTTC.

The genes are TRBV19 and TRBJ1-4; D is possibly TRBD1 (6 bases). Trimming took 9 bases from V and 7 from J, leaving 18 bases between them. This CDR3 contains 14 residues. Germline V gene lookup returns CDR1 LNHDA and CDR2 SQIVND (reference sequence). CDR3 coding DNA: TGTGCCAGCGCGGACAGTTTAGTTTTTGAAAAACTGTTTTTT. Protein product: CASADSLVFEKLFF.

The chain couples TRBV14 to TRBJ1-2, with D possibly matching TRBD1 (6 bases). Per the germline V gene, CDR1 is SGHDN and CDR2 is FVKESK. The CDR3 has 14 amino acids. The germline V and J ends were trimmed by 1 base and 8 bases, with 14 bases remaining between them. The DNA of the CDR3 is TGTGCCAGCAGCCAAGTTGGGGGGGCGCGGGGCTACACCTTC. Amino acid sequence: CASSQVGGARGYTF.

This CDR3 is CASSPTGTGSYGYTF. The CDR3 nucleotides read TGTGCCAGCAGCCCCACCGGGACAGGGTCATATGGCTACACCTTC. This rearrangement joins TRBV13 to TRBJ1-2, with 9 bases identical to TRBD1. CDR1 is PRHDT and CDR2 is FYEKMQ in the germline V gene (reference sequence). This CDR3 has 15 amino acids. With V trimmed by 5 bases and J by 5 bases, 9 bases remained unmatched.

The chain recombines TRBV5-1 with TRBJ2-1, with 13 bases aligning to TRBD2. From germline, CDR1 is SGHRS and CDR2 YFSETQ. The CDR3 runs 14 residues. J gave up 9 bases and V 4 bases, and 4 bases lay outside the gene matches. The CDR3 DNA reads TGCGCCAGCAGCACTGGGACTAGCGGGGTTGAGCAGTTCTTC. This encodes CASSTGTSGVEQFF.

This clone is termed medium-sized (0.01 to 0.1%). The V call is TRBV6-2 or TRBV6-3, the J call TRBJ2-2; 9 bases match TRBD2. The CDR3 contains 16 residues. Germline V lookup: CDR1 MNHEY, CDR2 SVGEGT. Losses at the gene ends were 5 bases for V and 6 bases for J; bases not matched to a gene: 10. The CDR3 here is CASSHGSGSRPGELFF. The CDR3 DNA reads TGTGCCAGCAGTCACGGTAGCGGGAGTAGACCCGGGGAGCTGTTTTTT.

The CDR3 region has the DNA TGTGCCAGCTCACCGGGACAGGGGAACTATGGCTACACCTTC. Its protein product is CASSPGQGNYGYTF. This chain connects TRBV18 to TRBJ1-2; 10 nucleotides align to TRBD1. CDR1 and CDR2 from the germline V gene are KGHSH and LQKENI. V trimming: 3 bases; J trimming: 2 bases; junction bases outside the gene matches: 0. The CDR3 has 14 amino acids.

CDR3 protein: CASSSRGDTEAFF. The CDR3 coding sequence is TGTGCCAGTAGTTCCAGGGGGGACACTGAAGCTTTCTTT. The V and J genes are TRBV19 and TRBJ1-1; 7 nucleotides line up with TRBD1. The V segment lost 5 bases and the J segment 3 bases; nucleotides outside the gene matches: 3. The CDR3 sequence is 13 residues long. Germline assignment: CDR1 LNHDA and CDR2 SQIVND (reference sequence).

The chain has TRBV5-4 and TRBJ1-1; 9 bases are shared with TRBD1. The junction had 6 bases not matched to a gene; V was cut back by 0 bases and J by 6 bases. The CDR3 consists of 15 residues. Germline CDR1 SGHNT, CDR2 YYREEE (reference sequence). The CDR3 region is CASSLAGTGRPEAFF. The CDR3 DNA follows: TGTGCCAGCAGCTTGGCCGGGACAGGGAGGCCTGAAGCTTTCTTT.

The gene calls are TRBV6-5 and TRBJ2-1; D not resolved. Germline lookup yields CDR1 MNHEY and CDR2 SVGAGI. Trimming took off 4 bases at V and 10 bases at J, with 8 bases between the two ends. The CDR3 consists of 11 residues. The CDR3 loop is CASSSRREQFF. CDR3 coding DNA: TGTGCCAGCAGTTCTAGGCGGGAGCAGTTCTTC.

The rearrangement links TRBV5-8 to TRBJ1-5, with D unclear. Deletions cut 0 bases from V and 7 bases from J, with 14 bases between. The CDR3 loop spans 15 amino acids. The germline V gene encodes CDR1 SGHTS and CDR2 YDEGEE. Here the CDR3 reads CASSLAGQTGQPQHF. CDR3 bases: TGTGCCAGCAGCTTGGCCGGTCAGACGGGGCAGCCCCAGCATTTT.

This chain uses TRBV7-9 with TRBJ2-1, with D maybe TRBD1 (6 bases). V was clipped by 1 base and J by 8 bases, with 12 bases between them. Germline V CDR1 and CDR2: SEHNR, FQNEAQ (reference sequence). The CDR3 is 14 residues long. DNA of the CDR3: TGTGCCAGCAGCTTAGGACAGGTTCCTGATGAGCAGTTCTTC. Its translation is CASSLGQVPDEQFF.

The CDR3 DNA reads TGTGCCAGCAGCTTAGCGGAACAGGGGGTACCCTATGGCTACACCTTC. This codes for CASSLAEQGVPYGYTF. V usage is TRBV7-8 and J usage is TRBJ1-2; 8 bases fit TRBD1. The germline V gene has CDR1 SGHVS and CDR2 FQNEAQ. The ends lost 0 bases at V and 4 bases at J; junction bases unmatched: 7. The CDR3 is made up of 16 amino acids.

This clone was recorded a few times. The chain has TRBV3-1 (or the pseudogene TRBV3-2) and TRBJ2-1, with D possibly TRBD2 on 6 matching bases. V lost 8 bases and J 4 bases, leaving 18 bases between the germline ends. The CDR3 runs 15 residues. The germline V gene has CDR1 LGHDT and CDR2 YNNKEL (reference sequence). DNA for the CDR3: TGTGCCAGCCGGGAGCCCTTAGAGTTTTACAATGAGCAGTTCTTC. This encodes CASREPLEFYNEQFF.

The chain carries TRBV10-3 and TRBJ2-2; 11 nucleotides agree with TRBD2. V lost 6 bases, J lost 3 bases, and 3 bases stayed unmatched. Germline-derived CDR1 and CDR2 are ENHRY and SYGVKD. The CDR3 is 15 residues long. CDR3 sequence: CAISGLAGDTGELFF. The DNA of the CDR3 is TGTGCCATCAGCGGACTAGCGGGTGACACCGGGGAGCTGTTTTTT.